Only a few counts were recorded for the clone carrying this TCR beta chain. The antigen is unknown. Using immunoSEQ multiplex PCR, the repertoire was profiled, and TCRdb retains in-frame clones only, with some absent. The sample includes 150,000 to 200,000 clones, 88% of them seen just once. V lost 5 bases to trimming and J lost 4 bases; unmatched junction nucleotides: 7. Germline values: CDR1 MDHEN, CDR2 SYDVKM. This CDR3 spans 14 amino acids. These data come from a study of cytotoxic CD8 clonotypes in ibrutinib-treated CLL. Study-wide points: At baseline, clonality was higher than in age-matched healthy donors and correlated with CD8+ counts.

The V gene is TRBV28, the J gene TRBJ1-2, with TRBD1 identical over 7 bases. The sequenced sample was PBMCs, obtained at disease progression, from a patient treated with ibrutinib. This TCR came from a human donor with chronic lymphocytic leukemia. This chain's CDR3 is CASSPQQGFYGYTF. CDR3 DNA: TGTGCCAGCAGTCCCCAACAGGGGTTCTATGGCTACACCTTC.